This T cell receptor beta chain was recorded in a study of blood T cell repertoires in COVID-19. Original data processing: Nucleated cell number was recorded as an estimate derived from reference gene primer amplification. This table comes from immunoSEQ multiplex PCR, and its TCRdb copy is limited to in-frame clones, with some not included. D and trimming were read from the DNA, whereas the V and J calls and clone size are those reported in that table. The sample carries about 200,000 clones, approximately 84% recorded once. CDR1 and CDR2 (germline): LGHDT, YNNKEL (reference sequence). Trimming left V 4 bases short and J 7 bases short, with 22 bases between. CDR3 length: 16 residues.

The sequence came from a woman of 80 years or more with COVID-19, enrolled during active disease. The chain couples TRBV3-1 (or the pseudogene TRBV3-2) to TRBJ1-1; TRBD1 is a possible D gene (6 bases). Sequencing used peripheral blood. The CDR3 here is CASSLTGTRLMGEAFF. The DNA of the CDR3 is TGTGCCAGCAGCCTGACTGGGACACGCCTAATGGGTGAAGCTTTCTTT.